This TCR beta chain was recovered during a study of metastatic and nonmetastatic thyroid tumors. TCRdb used MiXCR to call clones anew from the PCR reads. Of about 4,300 clones listed, approximately 40% are singletons. Prior to thyroid surgery, none of the patients had received any treatment. The CDR3 contains 14 residues. Germline CDR1 SGHRS, CDR2 YFSETQ. As to this clone: A junction end diverges from the germline sequence, so it may reflect a read error.

The receptor's source is a male donor with papillary thyroid cancer or a benign thyroid nodule (not recorded which). Some clones in this sample may be carry-over from other donors' samples. What was sequenced was tumor tissue. The gene calls are TRBV5-1 and TRBJ2-2; D is unresolved. DNA for the CDR3: TGCGCCAGCATCTTGGATCGGAACACCGGGGAGCTGTTTTTT. This translates into CASILDRNTGELFF. Variable domain in full (rest from reference TRBV5-1 and TRBJ2-2): KAGVTQTPRYLIKTRGQQVTLSCSPISGHRSVSWYQQTPGQGLQFLFEYFSETQRNKGNFPGRFSGRQFSNSRSEMNVSTLELGDSALYLCASILDRNTGELFFGEGSRLTVL.